This entry lists 21 T cell receptor beta chains sequenced from one sample in a study of post-analysis software for immune sequencing data. Study conclusions and caveats: The five TRBV segments detected at higher frequency in patients than in controls included TRBV5-6, TRBV5-1 and TRBV20-1.

Unique molecular identifiers were built into the TCR beta cDNA libraries. TCRdb independently ran MiXCR on the PCR reads; one entry per CDR3 protein. The sample contains about 460,000 distinct CDR3 sequences, nearly 45% of which appear only once. The antigens of these receptors remain unknown. Sequencing was performed on blood. These receptors were collected from a girl aged 5 to 17 with multiple sclerosis.

The CDR3 bases are TGCGCCAGCAGCTTGGAGGGTTCAGAGACCCAGTACTTC. This encodes CASSLEGSETQYF. The rearrangement uses TRBV5-1 and TRBJ2-5; no definite D call. The CDR3 has 13 residues. CDR1 and CDR2 from the germline V gene are SGHRS and YFSETQ. The V and J ends lost 0 bases and 4 bases respectively, with 7 bases between them.

The gene calls are TRBV7-3 and TRBJ1-5; tentatively, D is TRBD1 (6 bases). The germline V gene has CDR1 SGHTA and CDR2 FQGTGA. V gave up 2 bases and J gave up 0 bases, with 14 bases separating them. The CDR3 is 17 residues long. The DNA for the CDR3 is TGTGCCAGCAGCTTAGAACCGACAGGTTATAGCAATCAGCCCCAGCATTTT. This gives the protein CASSLEPTGYSNQPQHF. The full variable domain, completed using reference TRBV7-3 and TRBJ1-5, is GAGVSQTPSNKVTEKGKYVELRCDPISGHTALYWYRQSLGQGPEFLIYFQGTGAADDSGLPNDRFFAVRPEGSVSTLKIQRTERGDSAVYLCASSLEPTGYSNQPQHFGDGTRLSIL.

This clonotype was detected a few times. The V call is TRBV11-2, the J call TRBJ2-7; no firm D call. V was shortened by 1 base and J by 1 base, with 11 bases between the two germline ends. Germline V gene sequence: CDR1 SGHAT, CDR2 FQNNGV. CDR3 length equals 15 residues. The chain's CDR3 is CASSLAPRLSYEQYF. In nucleotides, the CDR3 is TGTGCCAGCAGCTTAGCCCCCCGGCTTTCCTACGAGCAGTACTTC.

The rearrangement joins TRBV2 to TRBJ1-4; the match to TRBD1 covers 9 bases. The length of the CDR3 is 15 residues. The V and J ends lost 0 bases and 5 bases, in that order; junction bases with no gene match: 1. CDR1 SNHLY and CDR2 FYNNEI come from the germline V gene. This CDR3 reads CASSEAGTGNEKLFF. CDR3 coding DNA: TGTGCCAGCAGTGAAGCGGGGACAGGGAATGAAAAACTGTTTTTT.

The table lists this clonotype with a few counts. The rearrangement joins TRBV29-1 to TRBJ2-7, with 7 bases matching TRBD1. Germline V gene lookup returns CDR1 SQVTM and CDR2 ANQGSEA. This CDR3 comprises 15 residues. V was clipped by 4 bases and J by 4 bases; unmatched bases: 13. CDR3 in amino acids: CSVVGPQGSFYEQYF. The CDR3 DNA sequence: TGCAGCGTTGTAGGACCACAGGGGTCGTTTTACGAGCAGTACTTC.

The chain recombines TRBV12-3 or TRBV12-4 with TRBJ2-7; 9 positions agree with TRBD1. The CDR3 totals 14 residues. Unmatched junction bases numbered 3, after V lost 3 bases and J lost 3 bases. The CDR3 DNA reads TGTGCCAGCAGTTTCCTGGGACAGGGCTACGAGCAGTACTTC. It yields the protein CASSFLGQGYEQYF.

This clonotype was counted between two and nine times. This chain connects TRBV9 to TRBJ2-7; D tentatively reads TRBD1 or TRBD2 (6 bases each). The germline V gene has CDR1 SGDLS and CDR2 YYNGEE. V was clipped by 0 bases and J by 4 bases, with 14 bases between them. CDR3 length: 15 residues. The CDR3 protein is CASSVGPGAIYEQYF. The CDR3 DNA follows: TGTGCCAGCAGCGTAGGCCCGGGGGCTATATACGAGCAGTACTTC.

This chain joins TRBV6-4 and TRBJ2-1, with D perhaps matching TRBD1 (6 bases). The ends were cut back, 6 bases at V and 8 bases at J, with 14 bases in the middle. Germline CDR1 and CDR2: MRHNA and SNTAGT. This CDR3 has 13 amino acids. DNA for the CDR3: TGTGCCAGCAGCCTAGGACAGAACGATGAGCAGTTCTTC. Encoded protein: CASSLGQNDEQFF.

This chain links TRBV20-1 with TRBJ2-3; 8 nucleotides line up with TRBD2. Germline CDR1 is DFQATT and CDR2 is SNEGSKA (reference sequence). V trimming: 3 bases; J trimming: 0 bases; junction bases outside the gene matches: 5. The CDR3 length is 15 residues. The CDR3 region is CSARGGRRSTDTQYF. DNA for the CDR3: TGCAGTGCTAGGGGCGGGAGGCGAAGCACAGATACGCAGTATTTT.

In this sample, this clonotype turned up a few times. The CDR3 DNA is TGTGCCAGCAGCTTGTCGGAACTAGAAAGTACGCAGTATTTT. Translation gives CASSLSELESTQYF. The J gene is TRBJ2-3, the V gene TRBV7-6; D possibly corresponds to TRBD2 (5 bases). The CDR3 runs 14 residues. The germline V gene encodes CDR1 SGHVS and CDR2 FNYEAQ. V shed 3 bases and J shed 8 bases, with 15 bases lying between them. The complete variable domain, with remaining parts taken from reference TRBV7-6 and TRBJ2-3, reads GAGVSQSPRYKVTKRGQDVALRCDPISGHVSLYWYRQALGQGPEFLTYFNYEAQQDKSGLPNDRFSAERPEGSISTLTIQRTEQRDSAMYRCASSLSELESTQYFGPGTRLTVL.

The chain recombines TRBV6-5 with TRBJ1-1, with D perhaps TRBD1 (6 bases). This CDR3 has 13 residues. Germline assignment: CDR1 MNHEY and CDR2 SVGAGI. V was trimmed by 6 bases and J by 4 bases, leaving 12 bases between them. CDR3 in amino acids: CASRKDRSTEAFF. CDR3 coding DNA: TGTGCCAGCAGGAAAGACAGGAGCACTGAAGCTTTCTTT.

J is TRBJ2-5 and V is TRBV6-1, with unresolved D. The CDR3 loop spans 15 amino acids. Trimming took off 1 base at V and 1 base at J, with 10 bases between the two ends. Per the germline V gene, CDR1 is MNHNS and CDR2 is SASEGT. The CDR3 protein is CASSEGVTVQETQYF. The CDR3 DNA follows: TGTGCCAGCAGTGAAGGGGTGACGGTCCAAGAGACCCAGTACTTC.

The chain links TRBV20-1 to TRBJ1-2; D not certain. The V end lost 4 bases, the J end lost 1 base, and 13 bases lay between the germline ends. This CDR3 is built from 14 residues. Germline V gives CDR1 DFQATT, CDR2 SNEGSKA (reference sequence). The CDR3 loop reads CSATYYPDNYGYTF. In DNA form, the CDR3 reads TGCAGTGCTACTTACTACCCGGATAACTATGGCTACACCTTC.

The chain is built from TRBV2 and TRBJ2-1, with D perhaps TRBD2 (5 bases). Trimming cost V 6 bases and J 10 bases, with 13 bases left between them. There are 12 residues in the CDR3. Germline V gives CDR1 SNHLY, CDR2 FYNNEI. CDR3 coding DNA: TGTGCCAGCAGCGTCGGCGGGTGGGAGCAGTTCTTC. It yields the protein CASSVGGWEQFF.

This chain joins TRBV4-1 and TRBJ2-1; a weak D match, TRBD2 (6 bases). This CDR3 has 17 amino acids. CDR1 is MGHRA, CDR2 YSYEKL, per germline. Trimming took 4 bases from V and 4 from J, leaving 20 bases between them. CDR3 bases: TGCGCCAGCAGCCTCACCACGGGGGACTCCCTATACAATGAGCAGTTCTTC. Protein product: CASSLTTGDSLYNEQFF.

This clonotype was detected a few times. The gene calls are TRBV3-1 and TRBJ2-5, with 7 bases matching TRBD2. Germline V gives CDR1 LGHDT, CDR2 YNNKEL (reference sequence). CDR3 length equals 15 residues. Trimming removed 3 bases from V and 4 bases from J; junction bases left unmatched: 8. CDR3: CASSQGLAEPETQYF. CDR3 DNA: TGTGCCAGCAGCCAGGGGCTAGCGGAACCAGAGACCCAGTACTTC.

This clonotype appeared a few times. The genes are TRBV11-1 and TRBJ1-1; tentatively, D is TRBD1 (6 bases). The CDR3 spans 16 residues. V was pared by 4 bases and J by 6 bases, with 21 bases between. Germline V CDR1 and CDR2: SGHAT, FQDESV (reference sequence). The CDR3 loop is CASSWGQLIDFAEAFF. The CDR3 DNA is TGTGCCAGCAGCTGGGGACAACTAATAGATTTCGCTGAAGCTTTCTTT.

The rearrangement joins TRBV10-2 to TRBJ2-3, with 8 bases identical to TRBD2. The CDR3 has 17 residues. The J segment lost 0 bases and the V segment lost 2 bases, leaving 7 bases of the junction unmatched. Looked up from germline, CDR1 is WSHSY and CDR2 is SAAADI. The CDR3 DNA follows: TGCGCCAGCAGTGAGAACATGGTAGCGGGAAGCACAGATACGCAGTATTTT. Its translation is CASSENMVAGSTDTQYF.

Points on this clonotype: A much larger clonotype is one base distant, so this may be a read error. The genes are TRBV20-1 and TRBJ1-5, with 8 bases that match TRBD1. Germline V gene sequence: CDR1 DFQATT, CDR2 SNEGSKA (reference sequence). This CDR3 has 16 residues. J was trimmed by 7 bases and V by 6 bases; bases with no gene match: 17. The CDR3 DNA sequence: TGCAGTGCGAAGAGCCCGGACAGGGCCCAGGAACAGCCCCAGCATTTT. This codes for CSAKSPDRAQEQPQHF.

The rearrangement uses TRBV20-1 and TRBJ2-4, with a possible D match to TRBD2 (5 bases). The germline CDR1 and CDR2 sequences are DFQATT and SNEGSKA (reference sequence). The CDR3 consists of 14 residues. Between the trimmed V and J ends, which lost 3 bases and 6 bases, there was a span of 15 bases. CDR3 amino acids: CSARREPSTNIQYF. CDR3 DNA sequence: TGCAGTGCTAGGAGGGAGCCCTCAACAAACATTCAGTACTTC.

CDR3 region: CASSKIGQPQETQYF. Here the CDR3 DNA reads TGTGCCAGCAGCAAAATCGGGCAGCCTCAAGAGACCCAGTACTTC. The rearrangement uses TRBV28 and TRBJ2-5; D not resolved. The V and J ends lost 6 bases and 2 bases respectively, with 16 bases between them. In germline, CDR1 is MDHEN, CDR2 SYDVKM. This CDR3 has 15 residues.